The rows below give T cell receptor beta chains drawn from one sample of a study of blood T cell repertoires in COVID-19. Data came from immunoSEQ multiplex PCR; TCRdb stores just in-frame clones and leaves some out. Of 400,000 to 450,000 clones listed, around nine tenths are singletons. The source material was peripheral blood. All receptors derive from a man aged 18 to 30 with COVID-19, enrolled during active disease. Each CDR3 is given with its conserved first and last residue. D genes are given only for firm matches. Clone size is stated in some rows and not others, as once, few, many or a class when expanded.

J gene | D gene | V gene | clone size | CDR3 DNA | CDR3 protein
TRBJ2-5 | NA | TRBV5-1 | NA | TGCGCCAGCAGCTTGGGACAGCCCTCAGAGACCCAGTACTTC | CASSLGQPSETQYF
TRBJ2-3 | NA | TRBV10-1 | once | TGCGCCAGCAGTGAGGTAGCAACAGATACGCAGTATTTT | CASSEVATDTQYF
TRBJ2-1 | TRBD1 | TRBV5-5 | NA | TGTGCCAGCAGCCACGACAGGGGTGTATCGGATGAGCAGTTCTTC | CASSHDRGVSDEQFF
TRBJ2-1 | TRBD2 | TRBV10-2 | NA | TGCGCCAGCAGTGAAGGCGGGAGCCTTCTGTTTGGGCAGTTCTTC | CASSEGGSLLFGQFF
TRBJ2-1 | TRBD1 | TRBV3-1/TRBV3-2 | NA | TGTGCCAGCAGCTTACAGGGGCATAACCGCAATGAGCAGTTCTTC | CASSLQGHNRNEQFF
TRBJ2-5 | TRBD2 | TRBV11-3 | NA | TGTGCCAGCAGCTTAGCGGGACTAGCGGGAGTGAGGGAGACCCAGTACTTC | CASSLAGLAGVRETQYF
TRBJ2-1 | TRBD2 | TRBV19 | NA | TGTGCCAGTAGTTCGACTAGCGGGAGGCGCCACAATGAGCAGTTCTTC | CASSSTSGRRHNEQFF
TRBJ2-7 | TRBD1 | TRBV20-1 | NA | TGCAGTGCTAGTAATCAGGGGGAGATCTCCTACGAGCAGTACTTC | CSASNQGEISYEQYF
TRBJ2-7 | TRBD2 | TRBV12-5 | NA | TGTGCTAGTGGTTGGGGGACTAGCGGGTACGAGCAGTACTTC | CASGWGTSGYEQYF
TRBJ2-1 | NA | TRBV4-1 | NA | TGCGCCAGCAGCCAAGAACCCGGGCGGAGGAATGAGCAGTTCTTC | CASSQEPGRRNEQFF
TRBJ2-6 | TRBD1 | TRBV6-2/TRBV6-3 | NA | TGTGCCAGCAGCCCTGACAGGGGATCCGCTCGGGCCAACGTCCTGACTTTC | CASSPDRGSARANVLTF
TRBJ1-4 | NA | TRBV10-3 | once | TGTGCCATCAGTGAGAGGGGGGGCGGCACTAATGAAAAACTGTTTTTT | CAISERGGGTNEKLFF
TRBJ1-1 | TRBD1 | TRBV7-8 | NA | TGTGCCAGCAGCTGGGACAGTAACACTGAAGCTTTCTTT | CASSWDSNTEAFF
TRBJ2-3 | TRBD2 | TRBV10-1 | NA | TGCGCCAGCAGAGGTGGACTAGCGGGAGTAGGGAGCACAGATACGCAGTATTTT | CASRGGLAGVGSTDTQYF
TRBJ2-2 | TRBD1 | TRBV4-2 | NA | TGTGCCAGAAGGGGGACAGGCTCGAACACCGGGGAGCTGTTTTTT | CARRGTGSNTGELFF
TRBJ2-7 | NA | TRBV5-4 | NA | TGTGCCAGCAGCTCCTCGCCAGCAGGAAGTCCGGACGAGCAGTACTTC | CASSSSPAGSPDEQYF
TRBJ2-1 | TRBD2 | TRBV24-1 | NA | TGTGCCACCAGTGACCCAGCGGGGGCGGGGGATGAGCAGTTCTTC | CATSDPAGAGDEQFF
TRBJ2-1 | TRBD2 | TRBV19 | NA | TGTGCCAGTAGTATATCCTCCGGGACTAGCGGGGGCCCCGCTATGTACAATGAGCAGTTCTTC | CASSISSGTSGGPAMYNEQFF
TRBJ2-1 | TRBD2 | TRBV6-5 | NA | TGTGCCAGCAGTTTCAGACTAGCGGGGCTCTACAATGAGCAGTTCTTC | CASSFRLAGLYNEQFF
TRBJ2-7 | TRBD1 | TRBV11-2 | NA | TGTGCCAGCAGCTTAGAAGGACAGGGGGTATACGAGCAGTACTTC | CASSLEGQGVYEQYF
TRBJ2-2 | NA | TRBV10-2 | NA | TGCGCCAGCAGTGGGTTGCGGGATCCCGGGGAGCTGTTTTTT | CASSGLRDPGELFF
TRBJ2-7 | TRBD1 | TRBV15 | NA | TGTGCCACCAGCTCCCCTCCCCGGACAGGTACCTACGAGCAGTACTTC | CATSSPPRTGTYEQYF
TRBJ2-2 | TRBD2 | TRBV11-2 | many | TGTGCCAGCGGGGGACTGCGGGGGACCGGGGAGCTGTTTTTT | CASGGLRGTGELFF
TRBJ2-2 | NA | TRBV27 | NA | TGTGCCAGCAGTTTGAATTTGCAGGGAGGCCCCTCGAACACCGGGGAGCTGTTTTTT | CASSLNLQGGPSNTGELFF
TRBJ2-7 | TRBD2 | TRBV6-1 | NA | TGTGCCAGCAGTGGGGCCTTAGCGGGGGCCTTCCGCGAGCAGTACTTC | CASSGALAGAFREQYF
TRBJ2-3 | TRBD2 | TRBV10-3 | NA | TGTGCCATCAGTGAGGGGACTAGCGGGAGTAACACAGATACGCAGTATTTT | CAISEGTSGSNTDTQYF
TRBJ1-3 | NA | TRBV7-2 | NA | TGTGCCAGCAGCTTAGTTATGCCGCGGGCTGGAAACACCATATATTTT | CASSLVMPRAGNTIYF
TRBJ1-1 | NA | TRBV7-2 | few | TGTGCCAGCAGCCGTGAAGCTTTCTTT | CASSREAFF
TRBJ2-3 | TRBD2 | TRBV5-8 | NA | TGTGCCAGCAGCTCGGGGACTAGCGGGAGTGATACGCAGTATTTT | CASSSGTSGSDTQYF
TRBJ2-5 | TRBD2 | TRBV6-5 | once | TGTGCCAGCAGTCGGAGCGGGGGCCCTAAAGAGACCCAGTACTTC | CASSRSGGPKETQYF
TRBJ2-5 | NA | TRBV5-6 | NA | TGTGCCAGCAGCTGGGGCCAGGGGGAGACCCAGTACTTC | CASSWGQGETQYF
TRBJ2-3 | NA | TRBV30 | NA | TGTGCCTGGAGTGTTAGCGGATACACAGATACGCAGTATTTT | CAWSVSGYTDTQYF
TRBJ2-5 | TRBD2 | TRBV2 | NA | TGTGCCAGCAGTGAAGTGGGGGGGGGACTCCAAGAGACCCAGTACTTC | CASSEVGGGLQETQYF
TRBJ1-5 | TRBD1 | TRBV18 | NA | TGTGCCAGCTCACCCTCTAGGGACAGGGGGCCGGGCCAGCCCCAGCATTTT | CASSPSRDRGPGQPQHF
TRBJ2-3 | TRBD2 | TRBV5-5 | once | TGTGCCAGCAGCTTTACTAGCGGGAGATCGGATACGCAGTATTTT | CASSFTSGRSDTQYF
TRBJ2-5 | TRBD1 | TRBV6-5 | once | TGTGCCAGCAGTTACCGGACAGGGGAAGAGACCCAGTACTTC | CASSYRTGEETQYF
TRBJ2-1 | TRBD2 | TRBV11-3 | NA | TGTGCCAGCGAAACTAGCGGGAGGGAGGTTGAGCAGTTCTTC | CASETSGREVEQFF
TRBJ2-5 | NA | TRBV7-9 | NA | TGTGCCAGCAGCTTAAGGTTAGGGGAATGGGAGACCCAGTACTTC | CASSLRLGEWETQYF
TRBJ1-1 | TRBD1 | TRBV19 | NA | TGTGCCAGTAGCCCTCTACTTCGGACAGGGGGACGGACTGAAGCTTTCTTT | CASSPLLRTGGRTEAFF
TRBJ2-3 | NA | TRBV5-4 | NA | TGTGCCAGCGGAACAGGGAGCGGCACAGATACGCAGTATTTT | CASGTGSGTDTQYF
TRBJ1-4 | NA | TRBV7-2 | NA | TGTGCCAGCAGCTTTTGGGGGCCAAATGAAAAACTGTTTTTT | CASSFWGPNEKLFF
TRBJ1-2 | NA | TRBV24-1 | NA | TGTGCCACCAGTGATTCCTCAGGGAAGTTAAATGGCTACACCTTC | CATSDSSGKLNGYTF
TRBJ2-5 | NA | TRBV7-8 | NA | TGTGCCAGCAGCTTAGGGGTTCGGCTAGAGGTCGGGACCCAGTACTTC | CASSLGVRLEVGTQYF
TRBJ1-6 | NA | TRBV5-4 | NA | TGTGCCAGCAGCTTGCTGTCGAATTCACCCCTCCACTTT | CASSLLSNSPLHF
TRBJ2-5 | NA | TRBV2 | NA | TGTGCCGGGGTCGAGCAGGGTGATAGTGAGACCCAGTACTTC | CAGVEQGDSETQYF